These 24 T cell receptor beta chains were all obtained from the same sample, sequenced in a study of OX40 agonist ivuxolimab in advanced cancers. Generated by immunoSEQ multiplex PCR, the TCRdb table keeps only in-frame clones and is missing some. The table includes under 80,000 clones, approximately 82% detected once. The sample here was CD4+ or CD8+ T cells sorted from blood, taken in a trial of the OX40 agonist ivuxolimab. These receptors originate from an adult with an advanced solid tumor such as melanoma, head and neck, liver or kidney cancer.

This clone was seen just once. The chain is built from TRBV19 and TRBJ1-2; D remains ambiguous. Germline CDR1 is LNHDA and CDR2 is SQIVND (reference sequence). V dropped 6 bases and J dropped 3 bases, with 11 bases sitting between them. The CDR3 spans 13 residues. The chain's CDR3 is CASSISSDYGYTF. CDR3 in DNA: TGTGCCAGTAGCATCAGCTCCGACTATGGCTACACCTTC.

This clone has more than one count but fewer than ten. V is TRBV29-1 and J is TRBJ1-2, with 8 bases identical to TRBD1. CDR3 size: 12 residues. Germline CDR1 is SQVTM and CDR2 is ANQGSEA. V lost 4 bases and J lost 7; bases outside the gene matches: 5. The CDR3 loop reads CSVGAGGGGYTF. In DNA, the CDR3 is TGCAGCGTTGGGGCAGGGGGCGGTGGCTACACCTTC.

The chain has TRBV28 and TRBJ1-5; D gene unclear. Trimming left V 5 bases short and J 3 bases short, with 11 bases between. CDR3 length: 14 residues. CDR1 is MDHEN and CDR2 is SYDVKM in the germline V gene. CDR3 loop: CASSLTENNQPQHF. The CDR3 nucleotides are TGTGCCAGCAGTCTTACAGAGAACAATCAGCCCCAGCATTTT.

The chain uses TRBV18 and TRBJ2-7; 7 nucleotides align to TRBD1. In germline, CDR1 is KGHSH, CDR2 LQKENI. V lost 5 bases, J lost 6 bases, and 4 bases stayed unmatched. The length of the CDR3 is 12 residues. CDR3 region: CASSSDRPEQYF. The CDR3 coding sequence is TGTGCCAGCTCATCGGACAGGCCCGAGCAGTACTTC.

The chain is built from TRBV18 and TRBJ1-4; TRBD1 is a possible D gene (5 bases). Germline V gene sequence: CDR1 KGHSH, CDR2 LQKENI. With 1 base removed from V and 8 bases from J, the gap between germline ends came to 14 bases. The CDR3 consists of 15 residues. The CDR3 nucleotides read TGTGCCAGCTCACCACAAGGGGCGAGAAGCGAAAAACTGTTTTTT. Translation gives CASSPQGARSEKLFF.

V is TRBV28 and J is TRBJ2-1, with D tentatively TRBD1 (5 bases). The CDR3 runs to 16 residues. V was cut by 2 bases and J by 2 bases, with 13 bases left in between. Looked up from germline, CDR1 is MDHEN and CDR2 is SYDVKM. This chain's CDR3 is CASSLVSLTAYNEQFF. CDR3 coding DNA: TGTGCCAGCAGTTTAGTATCGTTGACAGCCTACAATGAGCAGTTCTTC.

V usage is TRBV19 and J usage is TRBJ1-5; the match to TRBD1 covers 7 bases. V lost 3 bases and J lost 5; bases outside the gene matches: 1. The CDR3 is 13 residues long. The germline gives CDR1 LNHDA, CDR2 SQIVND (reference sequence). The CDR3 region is CASSIDRDQPQHF. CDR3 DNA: TGTGCCAGTAGTATCGACAGGGATCAGCCCCAGCATTTT.

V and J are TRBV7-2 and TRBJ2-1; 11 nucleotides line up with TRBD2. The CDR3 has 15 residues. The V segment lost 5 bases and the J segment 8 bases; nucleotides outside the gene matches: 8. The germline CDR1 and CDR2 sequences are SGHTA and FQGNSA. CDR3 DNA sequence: TGTGCCAGCAGCCCGTACGGACTAGCGGGCGATGAGCAGTTCTTC. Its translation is CASSPYGLAGDEQFF.

The CDR3 region is CASSFLETGGIDEQYF. The CDR3 DNA is TGTGCCAGCAGCTTTCTTGAGACAGGGGGAATAGACGAGCAGTACTTC. The J gene is TRBJ2-7, the V gene TRBV11-2, with 9 bases identical to TRBD1. CDR3 size: 16 residues. V lost 3 bases and J lost 5; bases outside the gene matches: 11. CDR1 is SGHAT, CDR2 FQNNGV, per germline. Full variable domain (rest looked up from reference TRBV11-2 and TRBJ2-7): EAGVAQSPRYKIIEKRQSVAFWCNPISGHATLYWYQQILGQGPKLLIQFQNNGVVDDSQLPKDRFSAERLKGVDSTLKIQPAKLEDSAVYLCASSFLETGGIDEQYFGPGTRLTVT.

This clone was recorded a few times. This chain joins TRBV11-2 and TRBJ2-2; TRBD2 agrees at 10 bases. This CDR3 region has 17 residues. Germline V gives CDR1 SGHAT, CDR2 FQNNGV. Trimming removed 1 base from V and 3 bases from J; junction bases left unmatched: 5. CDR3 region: CASSLGGLAGDTGELFF. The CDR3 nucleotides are TGTGCCAGCAGCTTAGGCGGCCTAGCGGGGGACACCGGGGAGCTGTTTTTT.

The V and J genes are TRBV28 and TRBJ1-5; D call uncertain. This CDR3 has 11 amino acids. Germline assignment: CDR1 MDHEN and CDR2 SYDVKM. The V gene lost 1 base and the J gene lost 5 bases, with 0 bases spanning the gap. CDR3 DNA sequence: TGTGCCAGCAGTTTATATCAGCCCCAGCATTTT. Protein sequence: CASSLYQPQHF. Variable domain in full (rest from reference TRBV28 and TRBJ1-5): DVKVTQSSRYLVKRTGEKVFLECVQDMDHENMFWYRQDPGLGLRLIYFSYDVKMKEKGDIPEGYSVSREKKERFSLILESASTNQTSMYLCASSLYQPQHFGDGTRLSIL.

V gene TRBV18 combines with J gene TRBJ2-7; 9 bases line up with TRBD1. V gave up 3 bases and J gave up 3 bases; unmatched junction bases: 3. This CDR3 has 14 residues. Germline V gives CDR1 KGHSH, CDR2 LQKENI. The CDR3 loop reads CASSPTTGGYEQYF. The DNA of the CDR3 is TGTGCCAGCTCACCCACGACAGGGGGCTACGAGCAGTACTTC.

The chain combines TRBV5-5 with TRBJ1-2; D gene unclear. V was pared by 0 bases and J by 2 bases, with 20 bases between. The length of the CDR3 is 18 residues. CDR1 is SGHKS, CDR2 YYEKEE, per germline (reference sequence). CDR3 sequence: CASSLDQRVSAINYGYTF. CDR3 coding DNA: TGTGCCAGCAGCTTGGACCAGCGTGTGTCAGCTATAAACTATGGCTACACCTTC.

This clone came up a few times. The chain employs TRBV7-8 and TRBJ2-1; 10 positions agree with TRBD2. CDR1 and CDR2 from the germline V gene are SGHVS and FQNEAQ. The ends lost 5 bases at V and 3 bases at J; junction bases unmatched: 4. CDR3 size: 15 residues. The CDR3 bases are TGTGCCAGCAGCCCTGGACTAGCGGACTACAATGAGCAGTTCTTC. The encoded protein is CASSPGLADYNEQFF.

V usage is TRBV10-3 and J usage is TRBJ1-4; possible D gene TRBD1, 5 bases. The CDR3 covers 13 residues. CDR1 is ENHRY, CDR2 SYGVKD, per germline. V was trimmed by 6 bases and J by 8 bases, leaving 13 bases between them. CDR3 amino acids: CAISSQEEEKLFF. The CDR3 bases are TGTGCCATCAGCTCACAGGAGGAGGAAAAACTGTTTTTT.

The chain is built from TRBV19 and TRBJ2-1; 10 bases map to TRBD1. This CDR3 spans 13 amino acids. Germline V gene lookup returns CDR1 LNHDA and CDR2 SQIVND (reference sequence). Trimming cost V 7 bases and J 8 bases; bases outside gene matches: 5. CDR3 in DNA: TGTGCCAGTATCGGGACAGGGGAATATGAGCAGTTCTTC. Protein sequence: CASIGTGEYEQFF.

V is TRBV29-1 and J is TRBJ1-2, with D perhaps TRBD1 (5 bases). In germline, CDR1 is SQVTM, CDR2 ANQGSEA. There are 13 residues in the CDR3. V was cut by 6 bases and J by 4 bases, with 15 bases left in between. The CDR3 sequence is CSVGDSHRYGYTF. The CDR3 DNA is TGCAGCGTCGGAGACAGCCACCGCTATGGCTACACCTTC.

This CDR3 reads CASSPTGRTGEQFF. In nucleotides, the CDR3 is TGTGCCAGCTCACCCACCGGACGGACGGGTGAGCAGTTCTTC. The rearrangement links TRBV18 to TRBJ2-1; no reliable D call. The CDR3 runs to 14 residues. The germline CDR1 and CDR2 sequences are KGHSH and LQKENI. Trimming took off 3 bases at V and 9 bases at J, with 15 bases between the two ends.

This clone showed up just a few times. The CDR3 bases are TGTGCCACCAGCAGAGATCTCGTACAGGGCCACGAGCAGTACTTC. This encodes CATSRDLVQGHEQYF. The V call is TRBV15, the J call TRBJ2-7; tentative D call: TRBD1 (6 bases). Germline loops: CDR1 LNHNV, CDR2 YYDKDF (reference sequence). The CDR3 has 15 residues. Trimming removed 0 bases at V and 5 bases at J, with 14 bases between. Full variable domain (outside the CDR3, taken from reference TRBV15 and TRBJ2-7): DAMVIQNPRYQVTQFGKPVTLSCSQTLNHNVMYWYQQKSSQAPKLLFHYYDKDFNNEADTPDNFQSRRPNTSFCFLDIRSPGLGDTAMYLCATSRDLVQGHEQYFGPGTRLTVT.

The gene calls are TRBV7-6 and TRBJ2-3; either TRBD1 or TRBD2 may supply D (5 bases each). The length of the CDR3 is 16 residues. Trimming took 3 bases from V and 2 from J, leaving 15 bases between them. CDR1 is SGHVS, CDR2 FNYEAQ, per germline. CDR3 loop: CASSFYGGTTTDTQYF. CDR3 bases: TGTGCCAGCAGCTTTTATGGGGGAACTACCACAGATACGCAGTATTTT.

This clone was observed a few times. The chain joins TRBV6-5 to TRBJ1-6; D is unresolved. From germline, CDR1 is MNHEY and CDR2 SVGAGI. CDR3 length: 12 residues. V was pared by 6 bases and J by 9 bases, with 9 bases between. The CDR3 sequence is CASRLKTSPLHF. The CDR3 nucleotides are TGTGCCAGCAGATTGAAAACTTCACCCCTCCACTTT.

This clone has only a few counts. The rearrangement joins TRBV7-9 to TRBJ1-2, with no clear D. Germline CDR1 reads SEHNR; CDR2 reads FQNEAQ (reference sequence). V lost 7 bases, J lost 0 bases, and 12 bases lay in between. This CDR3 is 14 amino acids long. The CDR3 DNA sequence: TGTGCCAGCACCTCGAGGCAGGCTAACTATGGCTACACCTTC. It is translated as CASTSRQANYGYTF.

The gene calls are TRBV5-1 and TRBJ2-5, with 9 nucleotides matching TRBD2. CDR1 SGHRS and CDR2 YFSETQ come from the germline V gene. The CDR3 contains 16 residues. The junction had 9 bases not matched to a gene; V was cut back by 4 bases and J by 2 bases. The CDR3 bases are TGCGCCAGCAGCCCTGGAGGGCTAGCGGGACAAGAGACCCAGTACTTC. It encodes CASSPGGLAGQETQYF.

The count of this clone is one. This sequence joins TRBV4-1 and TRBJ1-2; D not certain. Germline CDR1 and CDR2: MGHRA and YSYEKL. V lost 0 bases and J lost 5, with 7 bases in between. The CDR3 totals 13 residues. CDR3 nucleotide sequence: TGCGCCAGCAGCCAAGATGGGAGTTATGGCTACACCTTC. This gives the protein CASSQDGSYGYTF.